The entry below gives a single T cell receptor beta chain sequence along with its context. Its antigen is not identified. The data originate from a study of long-term antiretroviral therapy in people with HIV. Study-level background: Collection dates of the earliest samples fall about a decade before the 2015 immediate-ART recommendation. Study-wide points: Repertoires looked antigen-experienced, with only a slight naive shift after ART. Diversity rose after ART but stayed below transplant donor controls.

PBMC samples from each donor numbered at least one pre-ART and at least two post-ART. Researchers ran immunoSEQ v3.0 at survey level. Method: immunoSEQ multiplex PCR; TCRdb's copy keeps in-frame clones and lacks some. The sample contains under 14,000 clones, roughly four fifths of which appear only once. The sequencing used unsorted PBMCs, collected 1.8 years after starting antiretroviral therapy. This clonotype was obtained from a man between 35 and 55 years old with HIV.

Here the CDR3 DNA reads TGTGCCAGCAGCGTACGCAATATCCACGAGCAGTACTTC. Translated, it gives CASSVRNIHEQYF. V usage is TRBV9 and J usage is TRBJ2-7; D not certain. The CDR3 consists of 13 residues. V shed 1 base and J shed 5 bases, with 10 bases lying between them. The V gene's germline CDR1 is SGDLS and CDR2 YYNGEE. Variable domain in full (rest from reference TRBV9 and TRBJ2-7): DSGVTQTPKHLITATGQRVTLRCSPRSGDLSVYWYQQSLDQGLQFLIQYYNGEERAKGNILERFSAQQFPDLHSELNLSSLELGDSALYFCASSVRNIHEQYFGPGTRLTVT.